The clone carrying this TCR beta chain occurred a few times. Its target is not known. This sample also contains other DNA sequences that code for the same CDR3. This specimen belongs to a study of shared clonotypes between healthy human individuals. Across the study: A couple of women and three men aged 18 to 49 served as donors. Per donor, CD8 memory used one plate, CD8 naive used two, CD4 memory used three and CD4 naive used three.

Whole-study findings and limits: Although depth was large, rarefaction showed that sequencing of the sorted subsets was incomplete. Roughly 5% of naive CD4 clonotypes were shared across four donors.

CDR1 and CDR2 (germline): SGHRS, YFSETQ. Trimming pared 0 bases from V and 1 base from J, leaving 4 bases between. The CDR3 has 13 residues. Generated by immunoSEQ multiplex PCR, the TCRdb table keeps only in-frame clones and is missing some. This sample has roughly 2.5 million clones; around 94% occur once, and the top ten carry 0.13% to 0.15%. The specimen was naive CD4+ T cells sorted from blood. Sample subset: CD45RA+ positively selected. The chain is built from TRBV5-1 and TRBJ2-5; D not certain. This TCR came from a man between 18 and 29 years old in good health. DNA for the CDR3: TGCGCCAGCAGCTTGGCGGTCCAAGAGACCCAGTACTTC. Translation: CASSLAVQETQYF. Variable domain in full (rest from reference TRBV5-1 and TRBJ2-5): KAGVTQTPRYLIKTRGQQVTLSCSPISGHRSVSWYQQTPGQGLQFLFEYFSETQRNKGNFPGRFSGRQFSNSRSEMNVSTLELGDSALYLCASSLAVQETQYFGPGTRLLVL.